The 7 T cell receptor beta chains reported below all come from one sample, sequenced in a study of neurological immune-mediated disorders. TCRdb itself ran the 5' RACE reads through MiXCR, one entry per CDR3 protein. The sample records about 33,000 distinct CDR3 sequences, more than 10% being singletons. Indicated time point: longitudinal time-point 2. Sequencing input: PBMCs. Receptor source: a woman aged 40 to 50 in good health.

This clonotype came up many times. The rearrangement links TRBV25-1 to TRBJ1-1; the match to TRBD1 covers 7 bases. This CDR3 spans 14 amino acids. The V gene end was trimmed by 6 bases and the J gene end by 2 bases; junction bases not matched to a gene: 6. Germline V gene lookup returns CDR1 MGHDK and CDR2 SYGVNS. Written as DNA, the CDR3 is TGTGCCAGCAGGTTCGGGACAGCTAACACTGAAGCTTTCTTT. It encodes CASRFGTANTEAFF.

This clonotype came up many times. The chain carries TRBV12-3 or TRBV12-4 and TRBJ1-2, with D unresolved. Trimming took 3 bases from V and 4 from J, leaving 9 bases between them. The CDR3 spans 13 residues. The CDR3 region has the DNA TGTGCCAGCAGTTTGGGAGCGGCCTATGGCTACACCTTC. This gives the protein CASSLGAAYGYTF.

The chain links TRBV4-3 to TRBJ2-7; D not resolved. The V gene's germline CDR1 is LGHNA and CDR2 YSLEER. The V gene lost 1 base and the J gene lost 1 base, with 5 bases spanning the gap. The CDR3 has 13 residues. The CDR3 loop is CASSQGRSYEQYF. The CDR3 DNA is TGCGCCAGCAGCCAAGGACGGTCCTACGAGCAGTACTTC.

This clonotype was seen repeatedly, ten times or more. This chain uses TRBV6-5 with TRBJ2-5, with D possibly called TRBD1 or TRBD2 (5 bases each). Trimming took off 2 bases at V and 5 bases at J, with 9 bases between the two ends. CDR1 is MNHEY and CDR2 is SVGAGI in the germline V gene. The CDR3 has 13 residues. CDR3 sequence reads: CASSYGGWETQYF. CDR3 in DNA: TGTGCCAGCAGTTACGGGGGTTGGGAGACCCAGTACTTC.

The rearrangement links TRBV6-1 to TRBJ1-5; a possible D gene is TRBD1 (6 bases). V lost 5 bases to trimming and J lost 6 bases, with 20 bases between them. CDR3 length: 16 residues. Germline CDR1 is MNHNS and CDR2 is SASEGT. The CDR3 here is CASSHRNRDRAQPQHF. Written as DNA, the CDR3 is TGTGCCAGCAGTCACCGGAACAGGGATCGGGCTCAGCCCCAGCATTTT.

In the case of this clonotype: This sequence may be a read error, since a much larger clone differs from it by one base. The chain couples TRBV6-5 to TRBJ1-4, with TRBD1 identical over 8 bases. V trimming: 6 bases; J trimming: 5 bases; junction bases outside the gene matches: 5. The germline gives CDR1 MNHEY, CDR2 SVGAGI. There are 14 residues in the CDR3. The CDR3 here is CASRHNRGNEKLFF. CDR3 bases: TGTGCCAGCAGGCACAACAGGGGGAATGAAAAACTGTTTTTT.

The rearrangement uses TRBV2 and TRBJ1-1, with D hard to call. This CDR3 spans 14 amino acids. The V gene's germline CDR1 is SNHLY and CDR2 FYNNEI. Trimming removed 7 bases from V and 6 bases from J, with 18 bases in between. CDR3 bases: TGTGCCAGCATAAGGGAATTAAAGGGCGCTGAAGCTTTCTTT. This translates into CASIRELKGAEAFF.